Listed here is a single T cell receptor (beta chain). Method: immunoSEQ multiplex PCR; TCRdb's copy keeps in-frame clones and lacks some. This sample yields 74,000 or so clones, of which 95% to 97% are seen a single time; more than 0.15% belongs to the top ten. CDR3 size: 11 residues. V was trimmed by 4 bases and J by 3 bases, leaving 6 bases between them. Per the germline V gene, CDR1 is SQVTM and CDR2 is ANQGSEA. These data originate in a study of technical replicates of blood from a handful of donors. What was sequenced was T cells isolated from PBMCs. The chain joins TRBV29-1 to TRBJ1-1; D is unresolved. The TCR was taken from a human donor in good health. The CDR3 region is CSVAVDTEAFF. The CDR3 bases are TGCAGCGTTGCGGTCGACACTGAAGCTTTCTTT.